A single sample gave rise to the 28 T cell receptor beta chains below, sequenced in a study of T cells in Graves' hyperthyroidism and ophthalmopathy. From RNA transcripts, TCR beta CDR3 regions were amplified. With the HTBI primer set, the TCR CDR3 went through a first round of RT-PCR. TCRdb reprocessed the multiplex PCR reads via MiXCR and lists one record per CDR3 protein. The table lists nearly 600,000 distinct CDR3 sequences, around 14% of them singletons. The specimen sequenced was blood. The receptors were gathered from a woman between 25 and 40 years old with Graves' hyperthyroidism that later progressed to Graves' ophthalmopathy.

The sample holds many counts of this clonotype. The chain uses TRBV25-1 and TRBJ1-2; D possibly corresponds to TRBD1 (5 bases). V was shortened by 2 bases and J by 6 bases, with 10 bases between the two germline ends. Germline-derived CDR1 and CDR2 are MGHDK and SYGVNS. The CDR3 covers 13 residues. The CDR3 reads CASSEGGVHGYTF. The CDR3 DNA reads as TGTGCCAGCAGTGAAGGGGGAGTGCATGGCTACACCTTC.

This clonotype appeared a few times. The rearrangement joins TRBV5-1 to TRBJ2-7, with 8 positions matching TRBD1. The CDR3 consists of 16 residues. The trim removed 4 bases at V and 0 bases at J, leaving 9 bases unmatched. Germline CDR1 reads SGHRS; CDR2 reads YFSETQ. CDR3 in amino acids: CASSPLTGQASYEQYF. CDR3 DNA sequence: TGCGCCAGCAGCCCTCTGACGGGACAGGCCTCCTACGAGCAGTACTTC.

The chain has TRBV6-2 or TRBV6-3 and TRBJ2-3; the D gene could be TRBD1 or TRBD2 (5 bases each). Germline CDR1 reads MNHEY; CDR2 reads SVGEGT. Trimming removed 1 base from V and 2 bases from J, with 13 bases in between. This CDR3 region has 16 residues. The CDR3 bases are TGTGCCAGCAGTTACTTGGGGGAGCCGCCCACAGATACGCAGTATTTT. Translated, it gives CASSYLGEPPTDTQYF.

The sample holds many counts of this clonotype. The gene calls are TRBV28 and TRBJ2-3; TRBD1 or TRBD2 may be the D gene (5 bases each). From germline, CDR1 is MDHEN and CDR2 SYDVKM. Deletions cut 3 bases from V and 3 bases from J, with 13 bases between. This CDR3 is 15 amino acids long. The CDR3 sequence is CASSFGARGTDTQYF. CDR3 nucleotide sequence: TGTGCCAGCAGTTTCGGGGCCCGAGGAACAGATACGCAGTATTTT.

On this clonotype itself: A much larger clone lies one base from this, so it may be a read error. This chain joins TRBV20-1 and TRBJ2-2; the D call may be TRBD1 or TRBD2 (5 bases each). This CDR3 is 12 amino acids long. The V gene's germline CDR1 is DFQATT and CDR2 SNEGSKA (reference sequence). The CDR3, as DNA: TGCAGTGCTAGGACGGGGACCGGGGAGCTGCTTTTT. Translated: CSARTGTGELLF.

This clonotype was seen repeatedly, ten times or more. The CDR3 DNA follows: TGTGCCAGCAGCCACCCCCGGACAAGCCAAGAGACCCAGTACTTC. Translation: CASSHPRTSQETQYF. The gene calls are TRBV3-1 and TRBJ2-5; the D gene is possibly TRBD1 (5 bases). Trimming pared 3 bases from V and 1 base from J, leaving 12 bases between. Germline CDR1 is LGHDT and CDR2 is YNNKEL (reference sequence). The CDR3 covers 15 residues.

This clonotype was recorded a few times. This sequence joins TRBV28 and TRBJ2-7, with D possibly TRBD1 on 6 matching bases. Germline V gene data show CDR1 as MDHEN and CDR2 as SYDVKM. Between the trimmed V and J ends, which lost 4 bases and 6 bases, there was a span of 13 bases. The length of the CDR3 is 13 residues. CDR3 sequence (DNA): TGTGCCAGCAGTTCCGGACAGTGGGCCGAGCAGTACTTC. It yields the protein CASSSGQWAEQYF.

This clonotype has ten or more counts. This chain connects TRBV6-1 to TRBJ1-5; 8 bases match TRBD1. The CDR3 runs to 15 residues. J gave up 4 bases and V 6 bases, and 8 bases lay outside the gene matches. Germline V gives CDR1 MNHNS, CDR2 SASEGT. The CDR3 is CASSDDRGANQPQHF. The CDR3 bases are TGTGCCAGCAGCGATGACAGGGGCGCAAATCAGCCCCAGCATTTT.

This clonotype was seen many times. This chain connects TRBV7-2 to TRBJ1-2; 9 bases are shared with TRBD1. The CDR3 loop spans 16 amino acids. The ends lost 5 bases at V and 6 bases at J; junction bases unmatched: 13. CDR1 SGHTA and CDR2 FQGNSA come from the germline V gene. The CDR3 loop reads CASSRNAPGQGDGYTF. The CDR3, as DNA: TGTGCCAGCAGCCGAAACGCACCGGGACAGGGAGATGGCTACACCTTC.

This clonotype was recorded at least ten times. The junction differs from germline at one of its ends, possibly a read error. V is TRBV5-1 and J is TRBJ2-1; 9 bases match TRBD2. Per germline, CDR1 SGHRS and CDR2 YFSETQ. This CDR3 is 15 amino acids long. DNA for the CDR3: TGTGCCAGCAGTTTAGAACTAGCGGGCTACAATGAGCAGTTCTTC. This gives the protein CASSLELAGYNEQFF.

V and J are TRBV3-1 and TRBJ2-2, with 8 bases identical to TRBD1. CDR1 is LGHDT, CDR2 YNNKEL, per germline (reference sequence). The V gene end was trimmed by 2 bases and the J gene end by 4 bases; junction bases not matched to a gene: 6. The CDR3 has 16 amino acids. CDR3 loop: CASSQQGATVTGELFF. The CDR3, as DNA: TGTGCCAGCAGCCAACAGGGGGCTACGGTCACCGGGGAGCTGTTTTTT.

This clonotype was detected only once. The chain joins TRBV7-3 to TRBJ1-1; D call uncertain. The CDR3 runs to 13 residues. V shed 3 bases and J shed 2 bases, with 7 bases lying between them. Germline V gives CDR1 SGHTA, CDR2 FQGTGA. For the CDR3, the DNA is TGTGCCAGCAGCTTTCAGACTAACACTGAAGCTTTCTTT. It translates to CASSFQTNTEAFF.

The chain couples TRBV9 to TRBJ2-1; 11 positions match TRBD2. Germline V CDR1 and CDR2: SGDLS, YYNGEE. V gave up 0 bases and J gave up 5 bases; unmatched junction bases: 4. There are 16 residues in the CDR3. The CDR3 DNA reads TGTGCCAGCAGCGTAGAACTAGCGGGAGAAAACAATGAGCAGTTCTTC. This translates into CASSVELAGENNEQFF.

This clonotype was seen ten or more times. The rearrangement joins TRBV28 to TRBJ2-2; 7 bases fit TRBD2. With 8 bases clipped from V and 1 base from J, the junction kept 4 bases outside the gene matches. The CDR3 is made up of 14 amino acids. The germline V gene has CDR1 MDHEN and CDR2 SYDVKM. CDR3 region: CASRSGKNTGELFF. The CDR3 DNA follows: TGTGCCAGCCGGAGCGGGAAGAACACCGGGGAGCTGTTTTTT.

The sample holds many counts of this clonotype. The J gene is TRBJ2-2, the V gene TRBV19; unclear D gene. The ends were cut back, 3 bases at V and 1 base at J, with 3 bases in the middle. Germline CDR1 LNHDA, CDR2 SQIVND (reference sequence). The CDR3 totals 13 residues. The CDR3 spells CASSMKNTGELFF. CDR3 bases: TGTGCCAGTAGTATGAAGAACACCGGGGAGCTGTTTTTT.

The genes are TRBV27 and TRBJ2-7; 7 bases are a match to TRBD1. The CDR3 consists of 13 residues. Germline CDR1 is MNHEY and CDR2 is SMNVEV (reference sequence). Unmatched junction bases numbered 6, after V lost 6 bases and J lost 4 bases. The DNA of the CDR3 is TGTGCCAGCAGAACAGGGGTGGAGTACGAGCAGTACTTC. This gives the protein CASRTGVEYEQYF.

At least ten counts were recorded for this clonotype. The rearrangement links TRBV5-1 to TRBJ2-2; 9 bases match TRBD2. Per germline, CDR1 SGHRS and CDR2 YFSETQ. CDR3 length: 17 amino acids. With 3 bases clipped from V and 2 bases from J, the junction kept 8 bases outside the gene matches. The CDR3 spells CASSWSQTSGNTGELFF. In nucleotides, the CDR3 is TGCGCCAGCAGCTGGTCCCAGACTAGCGGTAACACCGGGGAGCTGTTTTTT.

This clonotype was recorded many times. The chain links TRBV7-8 to TRBJ2-1; the match to TRBD2 covers 9 bases. This CDR3 spans 15 amino acids. Germline CDR1 SGHVS, CDR2 FQNEAQ. V was clipped by 0 bases and J by 8 bases; unmatched bases: 5. In DNA form, the CDR3 reads TGTGCCAGCAGCTTAGCTGGGGGACTAGCATATGAGCAGTTCTTC. It is translated as CASSLAGGLAYEQFF.

This clonotype has just a few counts. The V gene is TRBV5-6, the J gene TRBJ2-7, with a possible D match to TRBD2 (6 bases). This CDR3 is 11 amino acids long. Germline V gene data show CDR1 as SGHDT and CDR2 as YYEEEE. The DNA for the CDR3 is TGTGCTCCGCGGAGGGAGGATGAGCAGTACTTC. Protein product: CAPRREDEQYF.

This clonotype was seen a few times. The rearrangement links TRBV12-5 to TRBJ2-1; 10 nucleotides line up with TRBD2. V shed 4 bases and J 0 bases; nucleotides not matched to a gene: 12. Germline CDR1 LGHNT, CDR2 FRNRAP. CDR3 length equals 19 residues. For the CDR3, the DNA is TGTGCTAGTGGTTCAGCCGGGACTAGCGACCCGAGCTCCTACAATGAGCAGTTCTTC. It codes for CASGSAGTSDPSSYNEQFF.

This clonotype was seen ten or more times. Here the CDR3 DNA reads TGCGCCAGCAGTGGACGCAGCGGGAGTTCCGCTGAGCAGTTCTTC. Translated: CASSGRSGSSAEQFF. The chain uses TRBV10-1 and TRBJ2-1; 8 nucleotides align to TRBD2. CDR3 length: 15 amino acids. The germline V gene encodes CDR1 WNHNN and CDR2 SYGVQD (reference sequence). V was pared by 4 bases and J by 9 bases, with 11 bases of the junction left unmatched.

A word on this clonotype: The junction departs from germline at one end; a sequencing error may be responsible. The chain uses TRBV4-1 and TRBJ1-6, with unresolved D. From germline, CDR1 is MGHRA and CDR2 YSYEKL. CDR3 length: 14 residues. The CDR3 spells CASRDGSYNSLLHF. CDR3 bases: TGCGCCAGCAGGGATGGCTCCTATAATTCACTCCTCCACTTT.

This clonotype was detected many times. The V and J genes are TRBV5-1 and TRBJ2-1; a possible D gene is TRBD2 (5 bases). The CDR3 consists of 13 residues. CDR1 is SGHRS, CDR2 YFSETQ, per germline. V lost 7 bases to trimming and J lost 8 bases, with 16 bases between them. The CDR3 sequence: CASRYGNTYEQFF. The CDR3 nucleotides are TGCGCCAGCCGGTACGGGAACACGTATGAGCAGTTCTTC.

This clonotype was observed at least ten times. The chain joins TRBV12-3 or TRBV12-4 to TRBJ1-5, with 9 nucleotides matching TRBD1. The CDR3 length is 16 residues. V lost 5 bases, J lost 4 bases, and 9 bases stayed unmatched. CDR3 in amino acids: CASSMGTGPFNQPQHF. CDR3 DNA sequence: TGTGCCAGCAGTATGGGGACAGGGCCCTTTAATCAGCCCCAGCATTTT.

The rearrangement joins TRBV6-5 to TRBJ2-1; D is perhaps TRBD1 (6 bases). This CDR3 is 20 amino acids long. CDR1 MNHEY and CDR2 SVGAGI come from the germline V gene. With 2 bases removed from V and 0 bases from J, the gap between germline ends came to 23 bases. CDR3 bases: TGTGCCAGCAGTTACCCCTCGACAGGCGTCACCTCTTTCTCCTACAATGAGCAGTTCTTC. Translated: CASSYPSTGVTSFSYNEQFF.

This clonotype was observed many times. The chain employs TRBV30 and TRBJ2-7, with TRBD2 matching over 11 bases. The CDR3 length is 16 residues. CDR1 and CDR2 from the germline V gene are GTSNPN and SVGIG (reference sequence). Trimming at V came to 2 bases and at J to 2 bases, leaving 8 bases not matched to a gene. CDR3: CAWSRAIAGGPYEQYF. Here the CDR3 DNA reads TGTGCCTGGAGTCGGGCTATAGCGGGAGGGCCCTACGAGCAGTACTTC.

V and J are TRBV9 and TRBJ1-1, with D possibly matching TRBD1 (5 bases). V was trimmed by 3 bases and J by 5 bases, leaving 11 bases between them. The CDR3 has 13 residues. Per germline, CDR1 SGDLS and CDR2 YYNGEE. For the CDR3, the DNA is TGTGCCAGCAGCGACCGGGACTGGACTGAAGCTTTCTTT. Protein: CASSDRDWTEAFF.

This clonotype was counted many times. The chain couples TRBV12-3 or TRBV12-4 to TRBJ1-2; 7 nucleotides agree with TRBD1. This CDR3 contains 13 residues. The V and J ends lost 6 bases and 8 bases, in that order; junction bases with no gene match: 9. This CDR3 is CASRPTGLGGYTF. The DNA of the CDR3 is TGTGCCAGCAGACCGACAGGGTTGGGCGGCTACACCTTC.